The sample holds one count of the clone carrying this T cell receptor (beta chain). Its matching antigen is unknown. V was clipped by 8 bases and J by 7 bases, with 24 bases between them. Per germline, CDR1 MDHEN and CDR2 SYDVKM. The CDR3 totals 15 residues. This specimen belongs to a study of CD8 T cells in Susac syndrome. Findings and limits, study-wide: The study's TCR sequencing and HLA analysis covered a relatively small number of individuals, and the study acknowledged this.

Reverse transcription of 0.5 to 1 ug RNA was carried out with random hexamers. One entry per CDR3 protein results from TCRdb running MiXCR on the immunoSEQ multiplex PCR reads. The table includes about 200,000 distinct CDR3 sequences, roughly 94% detected once. Blood CD8+ and CD4+ T cells underwent high-throughput TCR beta sequencing. While serving as controls, healthy donors were matched for age and sex. Material for sequencing was CD4+ T cells from PBMCs. This chain uses TRBV28 with TRBJ2-7; perhaps D is TRBD1 or TRBD2 (6 bases each). This clonotype was sampled from a human donor in good health. CDR3 sequence: CASATGTSGAKEQYV. CDR3 sequence (DNA): TGTGCCAGCGCTACCGGCACGTCGGGGGCGAAAGAGCAGTACGTC.